The sequence of this T cell receptor (beta chain) was determined in a study of control samples from healthy donors and cancer patients. Assay used: immunoSEQ multiplex PCR; TCRdb lists only in-frame clones, some missing. The repertoire holds more than 50,000 clones, with 70% to 90% as singletons. The CDR3 has 14 amino acids. Trimming cost V 2 bases and J 7 bases; bases outside gene matches: 4. Germline CDR1 MDHEN, CDR2 SYDVKM. The J gene is TRBJ2-1, the V gene TRBV28; 8 bases map to TRBD2. The TCR comes from a middle-aged man in good health. The specimen sequenced was blood. CDR3 sequence reads: CASSLSGSQNEQFF. The CDR3 DNA follows: TGTGCCAGCAGTTTAAGCGGGAGTCAAAATGAGCAGTTCTTC.